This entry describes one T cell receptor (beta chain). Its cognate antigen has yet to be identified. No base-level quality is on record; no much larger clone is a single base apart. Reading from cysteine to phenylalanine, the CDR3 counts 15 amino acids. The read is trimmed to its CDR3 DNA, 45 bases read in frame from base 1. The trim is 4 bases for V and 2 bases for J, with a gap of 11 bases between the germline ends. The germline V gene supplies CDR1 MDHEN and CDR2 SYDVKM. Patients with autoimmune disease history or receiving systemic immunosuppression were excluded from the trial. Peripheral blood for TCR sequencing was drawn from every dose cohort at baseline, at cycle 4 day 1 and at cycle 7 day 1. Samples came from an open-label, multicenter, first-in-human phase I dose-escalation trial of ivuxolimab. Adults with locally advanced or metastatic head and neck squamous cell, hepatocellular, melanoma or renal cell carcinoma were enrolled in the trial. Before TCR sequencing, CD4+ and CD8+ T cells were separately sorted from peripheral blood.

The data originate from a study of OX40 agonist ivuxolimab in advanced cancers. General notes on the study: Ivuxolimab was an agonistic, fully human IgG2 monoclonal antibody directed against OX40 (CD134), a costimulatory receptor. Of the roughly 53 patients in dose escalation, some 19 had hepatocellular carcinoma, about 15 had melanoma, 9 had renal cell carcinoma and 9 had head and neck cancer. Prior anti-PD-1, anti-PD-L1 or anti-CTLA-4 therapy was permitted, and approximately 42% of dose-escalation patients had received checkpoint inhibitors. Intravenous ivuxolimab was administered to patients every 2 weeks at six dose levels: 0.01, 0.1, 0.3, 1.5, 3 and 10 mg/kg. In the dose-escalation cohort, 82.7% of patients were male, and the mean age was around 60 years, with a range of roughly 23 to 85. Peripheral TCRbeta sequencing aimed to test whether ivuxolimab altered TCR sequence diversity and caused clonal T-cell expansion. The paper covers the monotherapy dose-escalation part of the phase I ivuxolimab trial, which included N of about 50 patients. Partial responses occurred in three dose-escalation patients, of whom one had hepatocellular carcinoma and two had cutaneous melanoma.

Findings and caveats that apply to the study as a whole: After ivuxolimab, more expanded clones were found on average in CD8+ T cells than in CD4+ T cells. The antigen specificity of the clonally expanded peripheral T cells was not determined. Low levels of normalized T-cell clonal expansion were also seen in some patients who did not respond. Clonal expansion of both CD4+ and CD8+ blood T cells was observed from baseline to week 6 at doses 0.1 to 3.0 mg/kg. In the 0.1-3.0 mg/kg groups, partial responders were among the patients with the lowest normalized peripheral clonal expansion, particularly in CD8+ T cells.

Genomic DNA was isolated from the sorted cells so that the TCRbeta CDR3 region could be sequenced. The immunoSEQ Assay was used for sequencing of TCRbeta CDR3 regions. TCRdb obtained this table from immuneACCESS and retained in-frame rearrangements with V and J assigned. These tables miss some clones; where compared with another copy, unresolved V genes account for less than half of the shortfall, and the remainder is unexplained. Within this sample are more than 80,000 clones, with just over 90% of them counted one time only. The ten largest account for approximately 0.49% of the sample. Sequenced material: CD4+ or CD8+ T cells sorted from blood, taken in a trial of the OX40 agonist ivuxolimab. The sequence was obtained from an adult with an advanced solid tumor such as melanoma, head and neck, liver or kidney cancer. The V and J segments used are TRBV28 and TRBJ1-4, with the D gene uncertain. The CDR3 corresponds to CASSSTGHTNEKLFF. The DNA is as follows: TGTGCCAGCAGTTCGACGGGCCATACTAATGAAAAACTGTTTTTT. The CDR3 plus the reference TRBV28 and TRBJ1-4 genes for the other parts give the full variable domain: DVKVTQSSRYLVKRTGEKVFLECVQDMDHENMFWYRQDPGLGLRLIYFSYDVKMKEKGDIPEGYSVSREKKERFSLILESASTNQTSMYLCASSSTGHTNEKLFFGSGTQLSVL.